Below, 25 T cell receptor beta chains from the same sample are listed, as sequenced in a study of blood T cells in healthy people across ages. PCR was performed a second time for roughly 7 to 11 cycles using a sample-barcoded 5' primer and a J-beta primer mix. TCRdb re-called the 5' RACE reads with MiXCR, one entry per CDR3 protein. The sample comprises about 570,000 distinct CDR3 sequences, 25% to 30% of which are singletons, and about 18% rests with the top ten. Material for sequencing was blood. The origin of the receptors is a woman in her seventies in good health.

The rearrangement joins TRBV12-3 or TRBV12-4 to TRBJ2-1; D call uncertain. The CDR3 sequence is 15 residues long. V gave up 6 bases and J gave up 1 base, with 13 bases separating them. In DNA, the CDR3 is TGTGCCAGCAGACTACGGTCTTTATCCTACAATGAGCAGTTCTTC. Translated, it gives CASRLRSLSYNEQFF.

A note on this clonotype: Germline is not matched at one junction end, which may reflect a read error. The chain uses TRBV5-6 and TRBJ1-2; unclear D gene. The CDR3 sequence is 12 residues long. Per germline, CDR1 SGHDT and CDR2 YYEEEE. As DNA, the CDR3 is TGTGCCAACAGCTTACAGTACTATGGCTACACCTTC. It translates to CANSLQYYGYTF.

The chain uses TRBV24-1 and TRBJ2-1; 8 bases map to TRBD2. With V trimmed by 4 bases and J by 5 bases, 12 bases remained unmatched. This CDR3 spans 17 amino acids. CDR1 is KGHDR, CDR2 SFDVKD, per germline. As DNA, the CDR3 is TGTGCCACCAGTGAGAGCGGGGGCCGTGGGGGGAACAATGAGCAGTTCTTC. Protein product: CATSESGGRGGNNEQFF.

The gene calls are TRBV7-2 and TRBJ1-6; no clear D. Germline V gene sequence: CDR1 SGHTA, CDR2 FQGNSA. CDR3 length: 13 amino acids. The germline V and J ends were trimmed by 7 bases and 0 bases, with 4 bases remaining between them. CDR3 loop: CASTGSYNSPLHF. The CDR3 DNA follows: TGTGCCAGCACGGGCTCCTATAATTCACCCCTCCACTTT.

This clonotype was counted a few times. The chain employs TRBV5-1 and TRBJ1-4, with a possible D match to TRBD1 (5 bases). The CDR3 totals 16 residues. Trimming cost V 4 bases and J 0 bases, with 13 bases left between them. Per germline, CDR1 SGHRS and CDR2 YFSETQ. DNA for the CDR3: TGCGCCAGCAGCACCGGGACCTCCGCAACTAATGAAAAACTGTTTTTT. Translation: CASSTGTSATNEKLFF.

This clonotype was counted at least ten times. This chain connects TRBV5-6 to TRBJ1-4; D not certain. The CDR3 has 14 residues. V lost 6 bases and J lost 5, with 14 bases in between. Looked up from germline, CDR1 is SGHDT and CDR2 is YYEEEE. In DNA form, the CDR3 reads TGTGCCAGCACCCCGAGGTTGGGGAATGAAAAACTGTTTTTT. Translating it yields CASTPRLGNEKLFF.

This clonotype came up many times. The chain has TRBV6-2 or TRBV6-3 and TRBJ2-1; D may be TRBD1 or TRBD2 (5 bases each). Germline V gene lookup returns CDR1 MNHEY and CDR2 SVGEGT. The V end was cut by 7 bases, the J end by 8 bases, with 21 bases between. The CDR3 contains 15 residues. CDR3 DNA: TGTGCCAGCATTAATCCGGGACCACCCTTTGATGAGCAGTTCTTC. Its translation: CASINPGPPFDEQFF.

The chain recombines TRBV7-2 with TRBJ2-2, with D possibly being TRBD2 (6 bases). CDR1 is SGHTA and CDR2 is FQGNSA in the germline V gene. This CDR3 comprises 17 residues. Trimming removed 5 bases at V and 0 bases at J, with 16 bases between. CDR3 sequence: CASSRFIRGSNTGELFF. The CDR3 DNA reads as TGTGCCAGCAGCCGGTTTATACGGGGGTCGAACACCGGGGAGCTGTTTTTT.

The table lists this clonotype with a few counts. The rearrangement joins TRBV29-1 to TRBJ2-5, with D possibly being TRBD1 or TRBD2 (6 bases each). The CDR3 is made up of 13 amino acids. Germline V gene sequence: CDR1 SQVTM, CDR2 ANQGSEA. V gave up 4 bases and J gave up 1 base, with 10 bases separating them. Here the CDR3 reads CSVARGLQETQYF. In nucleotides, the CDR3 is TGCAGCGTTGCCAGGGGACTCCAAGAGACCCAGTACTTC. The variable domain in full, with the rest retrieved from reference TRBV29-1 and TRBJ2-5, is SAVISQKPSRDICQRGTSLTIQCQVDSQVTMMFWYRQQPGQSLTLIATANQGSEATYESGFVIDKFPISRPNLTFSTLTVSNMSPEDSSIYLCSVARGLQETQYFGPGTRLLVL.

This clonotype was counted between two and nine times. The gene calls are TRBV20-1 and TRBJ1-1; D is possibly TRBD1 (5 bases). CDR3 size: 13 residues. The germline V gene encodes CDR1 DFQATT and CDR2 SNEGSKA (reference sequence). V shed 5 bases and J shed 7 bases, with 17 bases lying between them. The CDR3 loop is CSAPDPRQREAFF. CDR3 coding DNA: TGCAGTGCTCCAGATCCGAGACAGCGTGAAGCTTTCTTT.

Remarks on this clonotype: This may come from a read error, since a much larger clone is one base off. The chain recombines TRBV7-9 with TRBJ2-5, with 7 bases aligning to TRBD1. In germline, CDR1 is SEHNR, CDR2 FQNEAQ (reference sequence). The CDR3 sequence is 14 residues long. The CDR3 DNA reads TGTGCCAGCAGCTTTACCGGGACAGAAGAGACCCATTACTTC. It codes for CASSFTGTEETHYF.

This clonotype has more than one count but fewer than ten. The V gene is TRBV4-2, the J gene TRBJ1-1, with no clear D. Germline V gene data show CDR1 as LGHNA and CDR2 as YNFKEQ. Trimming removed 0 bases at V and 3 bases at J, with 8 bases between. The CDR3 loop spans 14 amino acids. CDR3 nucleotides: TGTGCCAGCAGCCAAGATCTGGCATACACTGAAGCTTTCTTT. It codes for CASSQDLAYTEAFF.

This clonotype has more than one count but fewer than ten. The chain uses TRBV19 and TRBJ1-3; tentative D call: TRBD1 (5 bases). Looked up from germline, CDR1 is LNHDA and CDR2 is SQIVND (reference sequence). The CDR3 extends over 14 amino acids. The V end was cut by 6 bases, the J end by 0 bases, with 9 bases between. The CDR3 sequence is CASRPQGSGNTIYF. The DNA of the CDR3 is TGTGCCAGTAGGCCCCAGGGCTCTGGAAACACCATATATTTT.

The chain uses TRBV18 and TRBJ1-5; D is unresolved. Trimming removed 3 bases from V and 4 bases from J, with 10 bases in between. Germline V gives CDR1 KGHSH, CDR2 LQKENI. This CDR3 spans 14 amino acids. The CDR3 here is CASSPMAENQPQHF. The DNA for the CDR3 is TGTGCCAGCTCACCGATGGCAGAAAATCAGCCCCAGCATTTT.

The chain's CDR3 is CASSPENSGARSSYEQYF. The DNA for the CDR3 is TGTGCCAGCTCACCGGAGAATAGCGGGGCAAGGAGCTCCTACGAGCAGTACTTC. V gene TRBV18 combines with J gene TRBJ2-7, with TRBD2 matching 8 bases. J lost 0 bases, V lost 3 bases, and 13 bases had no gene match. Germline V CDR1 and CDR2: KGHSH, LQKENI. This CDR3 spans 18 amino acids. Together with reference TRBV18 and TRBJ2-7, the CDR3 gives the full variable domain: NAGVMQNPRHLVRRRGQEARLRCSPMKGHSHVYWYRQLPEEGLKFMVYLQKENIIDESGMPKERFSAEFPKEGPSILRIQQVVRGDSAAYFCASSPENSGARSSYEQYFGPGTRLTVT.

This clonotype was observed a few times. This rearrangement joins TRBV7-2 to TRBJ1-2; weak D call: TRBD1 (5 bases). Germline V gives CDR1 SGHTA, CDR2 FQGNSA. The V end was cut by 6 bases, the J end by 8 bases, with 19 bases between. The CDR3 loop spans 14 amino acids. The chain's CDR3 is CASSLTGRPMGYTF. The CDR3 DNA sequence: TGTGCCAGCAGTCTAACAGGACGCCCTATGGGCTACACCTTC. Full variable domain (outside the CDR3, taken from reference TRBV7-2 and TRBJ1-2): GAGVSQSPSNKVTEKGKDVELRCDPISGHTALYWYRQSLGQGLEFLIYFQGNSAPDKSGLPSDRFSAERTGGSVSTLTIQRTQQEDSAVYLCASSLTGRPMGYTFGSGTRLTVV.

This chain uses TRBV7-2 with TRBJ2-5, with a possible D match to TRBD2 (5 bases). Trimming left V 1 base short and J 11 bases short, with 14 bases between. The germline CDR1 and CDR2 sequences are SGHTA and FQGNSA. CDR3 length: 13 amino acids. The CDR3 loop reads CASSLVAGIEQYF. DNA of the CDR3: TGTGCCAGCAGCTTAGTCGCGGGCATAGAGCAGTACTTC.

This clonotype was seen more than once but under ten times. The CDR3 nucleotides are TGTGCCAGCAGCCCCGGGGGTGGGGACGATACGCAGTATTTT. Protein: CASSPGGGDDTQYF. The rearrangement links TRBV7-3 to TRBJ2-3, with TRBD2 as a possible D gene (6 bases). Trimming left V 5 bases short and J 6 bases short, with 15 bases between. Germline V CDR1 and CDR2: SGHTA, FQGTGA. The CDR3 covers 14 residues. The complete variable domain, with remaining parts taken from reference TRBV7-3 and TRBJ2-3, reads GAGVSQTPSNKVTEKGKYVELRCDPISGHTALYWYRQSLGQGPEFLIYFQGTGAADDSGLPNDRFFAVRPEGSVSTLKIQRTERGDSAVYLCASSPGGGDDTQYFGPGTRLTVL.

This clonotype has just a few counts. V usage is TRBV12-3 or TRBV12-4 and J usage is TRBJ1-5, with D uncertain. V lost 7 bases to trimming and J lost 4 bases, with 11 bases between them. The CDR3 is 13 residues long. The CDR3: CASTIRANQPQHF. The DNA of the CDR3 is TGTGCCAGCACCATCCGGGCGAATCAGCCCCAGCATTTT.

To note about this clonotype: Its ends do not fully match the called genes, so a read error is possible. The chain combines TRBV7-9 with TRBJ2-2; 9 bases fit TRBD2. CDR3 size: 14 residues. From germline, CDR1 is SEHNR and CDR2 FQNEAQ (reference sequence). The CDR3 DNA sequence: TGTTCCAGCGGGGGGCCTATAAACACCGGGGAGCTGTTTTTT. Amino acid sequence: CSSGGPINTGELFF.

This clonotype turned up a few times. The chain recombines TRBV30 with TRBJ2-5; perhaps TRBD2 as D (5 bases). Germline assignment: CDR1 GTSNPN and CDR2 SVGIG (reference sequence). V was pared by 0 bases and J by 1 base, with 12 bases between. This CDR3 is 15 amino acids long. Here the CDR3 reads CAWSVSSGIQETQYF. Here the CDR3 DNA reads TGTGCCTGGAGTGTAAGCTCGGGGATCCAAGAGACCCAGTACTTC.

The chain has TRBV29-1 and TRBJ2-5; 13 nucleotides match TRBD2. V shed 8 bases and J 4 bases; nucleotides not matched to a gene: 4. The CDR3 runs to 13 residues. Per the germline V gene, CDR1 is SQVTM and CDR2 is ANQGSEA. CDR3 in DNA: TGCAGCCCTAGACTAGCGGGGGGAGAGACCCAGTACTTC. The encoded protein is CSPRLAGGETQYF.

The chain links TRBV4-2 to TRBJ2-5, with D hard to call. This CDR3 has 15 amino acids. Per germline, CDR1 LGHNA and CDR2 YNFKEQ. Trimming stripped 0 bases from V and 2 bases from J, with 10 bases between. The chain's CDR3 is CASSQEWAQQETQYF. CDR3 coding DNA: TGTGCCAGCAGCCAAGAATGGGCGCAGCAAGAGACCCAGTACTTC.

V usage is TRBV6-2 or TRBV6-3 and J usage is TRBJ2-2, with unresolved D. CDR3 length: 15 amino acids. The germline CDR1 and CDR2 sequences are MNHEY and SVGEGT. V lost 5 bases and J 4 bases, leaving 14 bases between the germline ends. CDR3 loop: CASSPPGGGTGELFF. The CDR3, as DNA: TGTGCCAGCAGTCCCCCCGGCGGTGGCACCGGGGAGCTGTTTTTT.

The V call is TRBV9, the J call TRBJ2-5, with TRBD2 identical over 12 bases. The CDR3 has 16 amino acids. Germline CDR1 reads SGDLS; CDR2 reads YYNGEE. V lost 4 bases and J lost 1; bases outside the gene matches: 5. DNA of the CDR3: TGTGCCAGCAGCATCGGGACTAGCGGGCTCCAAGAGACCCAGTACTTC. Its protein is CASSIGTSGLQETQYF.